Shown below are 29 T cell receptor beta chains from a single sample sequenced in a study of blood T cells in healthy people across ages. A second 7 to 11 cycle PCR used barcoded and J-beta primers. Each CDR3 protein is one row after TCRdb ran MiXCR on the 5' RACE reads. In the table there are 850,000 to 1,300,000 distinct CDR3 sequences, under 55% of which are singletons. The sample consisted of blood. Receptor source: a woman aged 55 to 70 in good health.

The rearrangement links TRBV7-9 to TRBJ2-3; 10 bases line up with TRBD2. Germline loops: CDR1 SEHNR, CDR2 FQNEAQ (reference sequence). The CDR3 has 18 residues. Losses at the gene ends were 1 base for V and 6 bases for J; bases not matched to a gene: 13. The CDR3 loop is CASSLGKGLAGERDTQYF. CDR3 nucleotide sequence: TGTGCCAGCAGCTTAGGCAAAGGGCTAGCGGGAGAAAGGGATACGCAGTATTTT. Based on the CDR3 plus reference TRBV7-9 and TRBJ2-3, the full variable domain is DTGVSQNPRHKITKRGQNVTFRCDPISEHNRLYWYRQTLGQGPEFLTYFQNEAQLEKSRLLSDRFSAERPKGSFSTLEIQRTEQGDSAMYLCASSLGKGLAGERDTQYFGPGTRLTVL.

This clonotype was detected a few times. V is TRBV6-5 and J is TRBJ1-4; 9 bases align to TRBD1. With 6 bases clipped from V and 9 bases from J, the junction kept 11 bases outside the gene matches. This CDR3 is 15 amino acids long. Germline loops: CDR1 MNHEY, CDR2 SVGAGI. The chain's CDR3 is CASRGPGQGYKKLFF. DNA of the CDR3: TGTGCCAGCAGAGGACCGGGACAGGGCTACAAAAAACTGTTTTTT.

There are many counts of this clonotype. The chain is built from TRBV12-3 or TRBV12-4 and TRBJ2-3, with D possibly being TRBD2 (5 bases). The CDR3 totals 14 residues. The V end was cut by 5 bases, the J end by 1 base, with 10 bases between. Here the CDR3 DNA reads TGTGCCAGCAGTGGACTGGGAGGCACAGATACGCAGTATTTT. Amino acid sequence: CASSGLGGTDTQYF.

The sample holds a few counts of this clonotype. The chain uses TRBV29-1 and TRBJ2-5; D is perhaps TRBD2 (5 bases). V was clipped by 2 bases and J by 1 base, with 14 bases between them. The CDR3 has 15 residues. The germline V gene has CDR1 SQVTM and CDR2 ANQGSEA. The CDR3, as DNA: TGCAGCGTTGAATACGGGGTGGAGTTCCAAGAGACCCAGTACTTC. Its translation: CSVEYGVEFQETQYF.

V and J are TRBV9 and TRBJ2-3; a possible D gene is TRBD1 (6 bases). V was clipped by 3 bases and J by 5 bases, with 22 bases between them. Germline V gene lookup returns CDR1 SGDLS and CDR2 YYNGEE. This CDR3 comprises 17 residues. The chain's CDR3 is CASSAYPRGGARDTQYF. CDR3 nucleotides: TGTGCCAGCAGCGCGTACCCCAGGGGTGGAGCAAGAGATACGCAGTATTTT.

CDR3 bases: TGTGCCAGCAGCTTAGTCTCGCGGGAGGGATCCTACGAGCAGTACTTC. Protein sequence: CASSLVSREGSYEQYF. The chain employs TRBV7-9 and TRBJ2-7, with 9 bases matching TRBD2. This CDR3 is built from 16 residues. V lost 1 base and J lost 1; bases outside the gene matches: 5. Per the germline V gene, CDR1 is SEHNR and CDR2 is FQNEAQ (reference sequence).

This clonotype has a handful of counts. The J gene is TRBJ2-7, the V gene TRBV27, with D perhaps matching TRBD2 (6 bases). With 9 bases removed from V and 2 bases from J, the gap between germline ends came to 14 bases. This CDR3 region has 13 residues. Germline V gene data show CDR1 as MNHEY and CDR2 as SMNVEV (reference sequence). Written as DNA, the CDR3 is TGTGCCAGTACCGGGAGCTCAACCTACGAGCAGTACTTC. Protein product: CASTGSSTYEQYF.

As regards this clonotype: One junction end disagrees with the germline gene, perhaps due to a read error. This chain uses TRBV4-2 with TRBJ2-3; possibly TRBD1 or TRBD2 for D (5 bases each). The CDR3 runs to 17 residues. Germline-derived CDR1 and CDR2 are LGHNA and YNFKEQ. CDR3 amino acids: CAGSQEDRRGGTDTQYF. The CDR3 nucleotides are TGTGCCGGCAGCCAAGAGGATCGGCGTGGGGGAACAGATACGCAGTATTTT.

The chain has TRBV20-1 and TRBJ2-4; D gene uncertain. Matching the DNA end better, TRBJ2-7 makes the J call doubtful. The CDR3 runs to 12 residues. Looked up from germline, CDR1 is DFQATT and CDR2 is SNEGSKA (reference sequence). The CDR3 here is CSGKGPWYEQYF. The CDR3 nucleotides are TGCAGTGGAAAAGGGCCTTGGTACGAGCAGTACTTC.

The chain carries TRBV4-1 and TRBJ2-3; D is undetermined. V lost 1 base and J 6 bases, leaving 11 bases between the germline ends. Germline assignment: CDR1 MGHRA and CDR2 YSYEKL. The CDR3 consists of 14 residues. CDR3 in amino acids: CASSQGTVGDTQYF. DNA for the CDR3: TGCGCCAGCAGCCAAGGGACCGTCGGCGATACGCAGTATTTT.

This clonotype was found many times. The chain couples TRBV29-1 to TRBJ2-3, with 16 nucleotides matching TRBD2. The junction had 3 bases not matched to a gene; V was cut back by 6 bases and J by 0 bases. The CDR3 extends over 16 amino acids. Germline V gives CDR1 SQVTM, CDR2 ANQGSEA. CDR3 loop: CSVAGLAGGSTDTQYF. The CDR3 DNA follows: TGCAGCGTAGCGGGACTAGCGGGAGGGAGCACAGATACGCAGTATTTT.

This clonotype occurred a few times. The chain recombines TRBV7-2 with TRBJ2-3; a possible D gene is TRBD1 (6 bases). The CDR3 has 15 residues. Per the germline V gene, CDR1 is SGHTA and CDR2 is FQGNSA. Trimming cost V 5 bases and J 4 bases, with 16 bases left between them. In nucleotides, the CDR3 is TGTGCCAGCAGCACCGAACCGGGACACCCAGATACGCAGTATTTT. It translates to CASSTEPGHPDTQYF.

The chain combines TRBV5-6 with TRBJ2-5, with TRBD1 matching over 7 bases. Germline CDR1 and CDR2: SGHDT and YYEEEE. V shed 5 bases and J 4 bases; nucleotides not matched to a gene: 11. There are 15 residues in the CDR3. The CDR3 coding sequence is TGTGCCAGCAGTCCCGACAGGGTGGGGGCAGAGACCCAGTACTTC. Its translation: CASSPDRVGAETQYF.

As concerns this clonotype: Its ends do not fully match the called genes, so a read error is possible. V and J are TRBV20-1 and TRBJ2-3; 8 positions agree with TRBD2. The CDR3 is 13 residues long. CDR1 and CDR2 from the germline V gene are DFQATT and SNEGSKA (reference sequence). CDR3 protein: CSANFPGTRTQCF. CDR3 coding DNA: TGCAGTGCTAACTTTCCCGGGACTAGGACGCAGTGTTTT.

Many counts were recorded for this clonotype. This chain links TRBV20-1 with TRBJ2-1; 7 nucleotides align to TRBD2. CDR3 length: 18 residues. Losses at the gene ends were 0 bases for V and 10 bases for J; bases not matched to a gene: 21. Germline V CDR1 and CDR2: DFQATT, SNEGSKA (reference sequence). The CDR3 spells CSARDSVEVGLVPREQFF. The DNA for the CDR3 is TGCAGTGCTAGAGATAGCGTTGAAGTCGGACTAGTCCCGCGGGAGCAGTTCTTC.

This sequence joins TRBV6-6 and TRBJ2-2; the match to TRBD2 covers 11 bases. CDR1 and CDR2 (germline): MNHNY, SVGAGI (reference sequence). V lost 6 bases and J lost 5; bases outside the gene matches: 5. The CDR3 is 15 amino acids. The CDR3, as DNA: TGTGCCAGCAGCCTCCGACTAGCGGGGACCGGGGAGCTGTTTTTT. Translating it yields CASSLRLAGTGELFF.

The V gene is TRBV9, the J gene TRBJ2-7; D is undetermined. CDR3 length: 14 amino acids. V lost 0 bases and J 5 bases, leaving 12 bases between the germline ends. Germline CDR1 and CDR2: SGDLS and YYNGEE. Here the CDR3 DNA reads TGTGCCAGCAGCGTAGACCCGTATAGGGACGAGCAGTACTTC. The encoded protein is CASSVDPYRDEQYF.

This clonotype has more than one count but fewer than ten. The chain combines TRBV4-2 with TRBJ2-5; TRBD2 is a possible D gene (5 bases). Germline CDR1 and CDR2: LGHNA and YNFKEQ. The CDR3 runs to 16 residues. Deletions cut 2 bases from V and 4 bases from J, with 17 bases between. The CDR3 nucleotides are TGTGCCAGCAGCCAAACGGGATGGCCAGTCCGAGAGACCCAGTACTTC. This sequence encodes CASSQTGWPVRETQYF.

V usage is TRBV24-1 and J usage is TRBJ2-1; 7 bases are shared with TRBD1. CDR3 size: 16 residues. V trimming: 0 bases; J trimming: 2 bases; junction bases outside the gene matches: 3. CDR1 is KGHDR and CDR2 is SFDVKD in the germline V gene. This chain's CDR3 is CATSDLSTGPYNEQFF. In DNA, the CDR3 is TGTGCCACCAGTGATTTGTCGACAGGGCCCTACAATGAGCAGTTCTTC.

This sequence joins TRBV3-1 and TRBJ2-3, with no clear D. The CDR3 loop spans 11 amino acids. Trimming pared 7 bases from V and 5 bases from J, leaving 7 bases between. CDR1 is LGHDT, CDR2 YNNKEL, per germline (reference sequence). CDR3 residues: CASTHLDTQYF. The CDR3 coding sequence is TGTGCCAGCACCCATTTAGATACGCAGTATTTT.

This sequence joins TRBV3-1 and TRBJ2-6; 8 bases are shared with TRBD2. This CDR3 has 14 amino acids. Germline V gene data show CDR1 as LGHDT and CDR2 as YNNKEL (reference sequence). V shed 2 bases, J shed 10 bases, and the junction held 4 bases outside the gene matches. Written as DNA, the CDR3 is TGTGCCAGCAGCCAAAGCGGGGGATCAAACGTCCTGACTTTC. Its protein product is CASSQSGGSNVLTF.

The V gene is TRBV14, the J gene TRBJ2-5; D is perhaps TRBD2 (5 bases). Deletions cut 3 bases from V and 12 bases from J, with 14 bases between. There are 12 residues in the CDR3. Germline V gene sequence: CDR1 SGHDN, CDR2 FVKESK. The CDR3 DNA is TGTGCCAGCAGCCATAGCGATGGGCCCAAGTACTTC. Translation: CASSHSDGPKYF.

The chain links TRBV5-1 to TRBJ2-3; 8 bases agree with TRBD2. The germline gives CDR1 SGHRS, CDR2 YFSETQ. This CDR3 has 16 residues. The V and J ends lost 4 bases and 5 bases, in that order; junction bases with no gene match: 12. DNA of the CDR3: TGCGCCAGCAGCCGGCCCGGGAGGGGCGCAAAAGATACGCAGTATTTT. Translation gives CASSRPGRGAKDTQYF.

This clonotype has only one observation. The chain uses TRBV20-1 and TRBJ2-4; possible D gene TRBD1, 6 bases. The end of the DNA aligns better with TRBJ2-7, so the J call may be wrong. Per germline, CDR1 DFQATT and CDR2 SNEGSKA (reference sequence). The CDR3 is 13 residues long. The CDR3 loop reads CSASRGSAYEQYF. The CDR3 nucleotides read TGCAGTGCTAGTAGGGGGAGCGCCTACGAGCAGTACTTC.

This clonotype was seen a few times. The chain carries TRBV12-3 or TRBV12-4 and TRBJ1-1; D not certain. This CDR3 is built from 12 residues. Trimming left V 1 base short and J 8 bases short, with 8 bases between. The CDR3 protein is CASSLVSAEAFF. In DNA, the CDR3 is TGTGCCAGCAGTTTAGTATCGGCCGAAGCTTTCTTT.

The chain links TRBV5-1 to TRBJ2-7; the D gene is possibly TRBD1 (6 bases). The V end was cut by 0 bases, the J end by 0 bases, with 10 bases between. From germline, CDR1 is SGHRS and CDR2 YFSETQ. This CDR3 has 15 amino acids. CDR3 nucleotide sequence: TGCGCCAGCAGCTTGGTTGGGGGCTACTCCTACGAGCAGTACTTC. Its protein product is CASSLVGGYSYEQYF.

The CDR3 is CASSLTRVQPQHF. DNA for the CDR3: TGTGCCAGCAGCTTGACTAGGGTTCAGCCCCAGCATTTT. The J gene is TRBJ1-5, the V gene TRBV5-6; D unclear. Per the germline V gene, CDR1 is SGHDT and CDR2 is YYEEEE. This CDR3 contains 13 residues. V lost 1 base, J lost 6 bases, and 8 bases lay in between.

This clonotype was counted only a few times. The CDR3 loop reads CATSDPSGPNEQFF. CDR3 DNA: TGTGCCACCAGTGATCCCTCAGGCCCCAATGAGCAGTTCTTC. The chain has TRBV24-1 and TRBJ2-1; D is ambiguous. In germline, CDR1 is KGHDR, CDR2 SFDVKD. V was shortened by 3 bases and J by 6 bases, with 11 bases between the two germline ends. The CDR3 has 14 residues.

The chain links TRBV19 to TRBJ2-1; 8 nucleotides align to TRBD2. Germline CDR1 and CDR2: LNHDA and SQIVND (reference sequence). The CDR3 is 14 amino acids. V was pared by 5 bases and J by 9 bases, with 9 bases of the junction left unmatched. CDR3 in amino acids: CASSYGLAFSEQFF. CDR3 sequence (DNA): TGTGCCAGTAGTTACGGACTAGCTTTCAGTGAGCAGTTCTTC.